This TCR beta chain was captured by sequencing in a study of shared clonotypes between healthy human individuals. Study outcomes and limitations: Clonotypes not shared had lower generation probabilities than those common to all four donors.

Libraries were prepared by immunoSEQ multiplex PCR; TCRdb keeps only in-frame clonotypes and omits some of them. The table records over 2 million clones, 80% to 95% of them present only once. This CDR3 region has 17 residues. The V gene's germline CDR1 is MDHEN and CDR2 SYDVKM. The V segment lost 5 bases and the J segment 2 bases; nucleotides outside the gene matches: 7. To note about this clone: Antigen unknown.

What was sequenced was naive CD4+ T cells from PBMCs. Sample subset: CD45RA+ positively selected. This chain links TRBV28 with TRBJ2-3, with 13 bases identical to TRBD2. This receptor was obtained from a man in his late teens or twenties in good health. Some clones in this sample may be carry-over from other donors' samples. The CDR3 reads CASSPWTSGSYTDTQYF. The CDR3 DNA is TGTGCCAGCAGTCCGTGGACTAGCGGGAGTTACACAGATACGCAGTATTTT.